The next 20 T cell receptor beta chains were all read from a single sample in a study of cytomegalovirus exposure and HLA in healthy donors. Here immunoSEQ multiplex PCR was the method, and the copy in TCRdb shows in-frame clones only, minus some. Of about 170,000 clones in the sample, 85% to 90% are singletons; the top ten hold roughly 1.4%. Sequenced material: PBMCs. The receptors were sampled from a woman in her 30s in good health and CMV-seronegative.

This chain joins TRBV11-2 and TRBJ2-1; 8 nucleotides align to TRBD2. V lost 4 bases to trimming and J lost 2 bases; unmatched junction nucleotides: 4. Germline lookup yields CDR1 SGHAT and CDR2 FQNNGV. The CDR3 extends over 15 amino acids. CDR3 coding DNA: TGTGCCAGCAGCTCAAGCGGGGGCGCCTACAATGAGCAGTTCTTC. Its translation is CASSSSGGAYNEQFF.

The rearrangement joins TRBV6-1 to TRBJ2-2, with TRBD2 matching over 12 bases. This CDR3 contains 18 residues. The germline gives CDR1 MNHNS, CDR2 SASEGT. The ends lost 3 bases at V and 5 bases at J; junction bases unmatched: 10. The CDR3: CASSDPSGGALWTGELFF. The CDR3 bases are TGTGCCAGCAGTGACCCTAGCGGGGGGGCCCTGTGGACCGGGGAGCTGTTTTTT.

The chain joins TRBV5-6 to TRBJ1-6; maybe TRBD1 (5 bases). Per the germline V gene, CDR1 is SGHDT and CDR2 is YYEEEE. This CDR3 is built from 14 residues. Trimming removed 2 bases at V and 9 bases at J, with 12 bases between. CDR3 sequence: CASSFSTGGSPLHF. CDR3 bases: TGTGCCAGCAGCTTCAGTACAGGTGGTTCACCCCTCCACTTT.

The rearrangement joins TRBV5-4 to TRBJ2-7, with TRBD1 matching 8 bases. The CDR3 is made up of 16 amino acids. V shed 1 base, J shed 2 bases, and the junction held 8 bases outside the gene matches. Germline V gene data show CDR1 as SGHNT and CDR2 as YYREEE (reference sequence). The CDR3 protein is CASSLYGQGLPYEQYF. The CDR3, as DNA: TGTGCCAGCAGCTTGTACGGACAGGGCCTTCCCTACGAGCAGTACTTC. Full variable domain (remainder filled in from reference TRBV5-4 and TRBJ2-7): ETGVTQSPTHLIKTRGQQVTLRCSSQSGHNTVSWYQQALGQGPQFIFQYYREEENGRGNFPPRFSGLQFPNYSSELNVNALELDDSALYLCASSLYGQGLPYEQYFGPGTRLTVT.

The chain carries TRBV6-5 and TRBJ1-2, with 7 bases lining up with TRBD1. The germline gives CDR1 MNHEY, CDR2 SVGAGI. The CDR3 sequence is 14 residues long. V gave up 2 bases and J gave up 5 bases; unmatched junction bases: 5. The chain's CDR3 is CASSYGGQSYGYTF. The CDR3 DNA reads as TGTGCCAGCAGTTACGGGGGACAGAGTTATGGCTACACCTTC.

In this sample, this clone turned up once. This chain connects TRBV7-8 to TRBJ1-5, with TRBD1 identical over 7 bases. The CDR3 extends over 15 amino acids. V gave up 2 bases and J gave up 5 bases; unmatched junction bases: 6. Germline V CDR1 and CDR2: SGHVS, FQNEAQ. In DNA, the CDR3 is TGTGCCAGCAGCTTAAGACGTCAGGGGGATCAGCCCCAGCATTTT. Translating gives CASSLRRQGDQPQHF.

This clone was seen only a few times. V usage is TRBV25-1 and J usage is TRBJ1-2; no clear D gene. The CDR3 runs 13 residues. Germline V lookup: CDR1 MGHDK, CDR2 SYGVNS. With 4 bases removed from V and 1 base from J, the gap between germline ends came to 7 bases. The CDR3 loop reads CASSGSGNYGYTF. The CDR3 bases are TGTGCCAGCAGTGGGTCGGGTAACTATGGCTACACCTTC.

The chain combines TRBV5-1 with TRBJ1-4; no reliable D call. V shed 0 bases and J shed 8 bases, with 11 bases lying between them. Germline assignment: CDR1 SGHRS and CDR2 YFSETQ. CDR3 size: 14 residues. CDR3 DNA: TGCGCCAGCAGCTTGGGACAACGCGAGGAAAAACTGTTTTTT. Translated, it gives CASSLGQREEKLFF.

This chain uses TRBV19 with TRBJ1-1, with TRBD1 matching 7 bases. The CDR3 loop spans 14 amino acids. The trim removed 5 bases at V and 1 base at J, leaving 4 bases unmatched. Germline CDR1 reads LNHDA; CDR2 reads SQIVND (reference sequence). CDR3: CASSPRDRNTEAFF. The CDR3 DNA sequence: TGTGCCAGTAGTCCACGGGACAGGAACACTGAAGCTTTCTTT.

CDR3 in DNA: TGTGCCAGCTCATCCGGACTTCCGGGCAATCAGCCCCAGCATTTT. Its protein product is CASSSGLPGNQPQHF. This rearrangement joins TRBV18 to TRBJ1-5, with unresolved D. The CDR3 contains 15 residues. Germline values: CDR1 KGHSH, CDR2 LQKENI. Between the trimmed V and J ends, which lost 5 bases and 2 bases, there was a span of 13 bases.

The gene calls are TRBV6-6 and TRBJ2-7; TRBD1 matches at 8 bases. V lost 6 bases to trimming and J lost 0 bases; unmatched junction nucleotides: 1. Germline V gene lookup returns CDR1 MNHNY and CDR2 SVGAGI (reference sequence). CDR3 size: 13 residues. CDR3: CASSRGLSYEQYF. The CDR3 DNA reads TGTGCCAGCAGCAGGGGGCTCTCCTACGAGCAGTACTTC.

V is TRBV30 and J is TRBJ1-1; D is possibly TRBD1 (5 bases). CDR1 and CDR2 (germline): GTSNPN, SVGIG (reference sequence). V lost 2 bases to trimming and J lost 8 bases, with 18 bases between them. This CDR3 has 14 amino acids. The CDR3 spells CAWSWGGSIREAFF. The DNA for the CDR3 is TGTGCCTGGAGTTGGGGGGGGAGTATCCGAGAAGCTTTCTTT.

The chain joins TRBV19 to TRBJ2-2; TRBD2 is a possible D gene (6 bases). Looked up from germline, CDR1 is LNHDA and CDR2 is SQIVND (reference sequence). The V and J ends lost 2 bases and 1 base respectively, with 8 bases between them. This CDR3 is 15 amino acids long. The CDR3 loop reads CASSIRGWNTGELFF. CDR3 coding DNA: TGTGCCAGTAGTATACGGGGGTGGAACACCGGGGAGCTGTTTTTT. Full variable domain (outside the CDR3, taken from reference TRBV19 and TRBJ2-2): DGGITQSPKYLFRKEGQNVTLSCEQNLNHDAMYWYRQDPGQGLRLIYYSQIVNDFQKGDIAEGYSVSREKKESFPLTVTSAQKNPTAFYLCASSIRGWNTGELFFGEGSRLTVL.

The V call is TRBV4-3, the J call TRBJ2-7, with 10 nucleotides matching TRBD2. The CDR3 totals 16 residues. Unmatched junction bases numbered 10, after V lost 2 bases and J lost 6 bases. Germline-derived CDR1 and CDR2 are LGHNA and YSLEER. DNA of the CDR3: TGCGCCAGCAGCCAAAGAGGGACTAGCGAGGTTGCCGAGCAGTACTTC. Residues: CASSQRGTSEVAEQYF.

The chain is built from TRBV5-6 and TRBJ1-6, with 7 bases fitting TRBD1. Trimming took 4 bases from V and 7 from J; bases not matched to a gene: 8. Germline CDR1 reads SGHDT; CDR2 reads YYEEEE. The CDR3 consists of 15 residues. CDR3 sequence reads: CASSREQGPNSPLHF. The CDR3 DNA sequence: TGTGCCAGCAGCCGAGAACAGGGGCCAAATTCACCCCTCCACTTT.

The chain couples TRBV7-9 to TRBJ2-1, with D possibly being TRBD1 (6 bases). Trimming stripped 4 bases from V and 2 bases from J, with 12 bases between. CDR1 is SEHNR and CDR2 is FQNEAQ in the germline V gene (reference sequence). This CDR3 comprises 15 residues. This CDR3 reads CASSWDKATYNEQFF. The CDR3 DNA is TGTGCCAGCAGCTGGGACAAGGCCACCTACAATGAGCAGTTCTTC.

The chain recombines TRBV5-1 with TRBJ2-5; 7 nucleotides agree with TRBD2. The CDR3 runs to 16 residues. Trimming took 0 bases from V and 5 from J; bases not matched to a gene: 10. Germline lookup yields CDR1 SGHRS and CDR2 YFSETQ. In DNA, the CDR3 is TGCGCCAGCAGCTTGGAGGCAGGGTCAGCGGGGGAGACCCAGTACTTC. Amino acid sequence: CASSLEAGSAGETQYF.

CDR3 DNA sequence: TGTGCCAGCAGTGAGGGGGCACCTGAAGCTTTCTTT. This encodes CASSEGAPEAFF. The genes are TRBV2 and TRBJ1-1, with a tentative D call TRBD1 (6 bases). CDR1 is SNHLY and CDR2 is FYNNEI in the germline V gene. V lost 3 bases to trimming and J lost 6 bases, with 8 bases between them. The length of the CDR3 is 12 residues. The full variable domain, completed using reference TRBV2 and TRBJ1-1, is EPEVTQTPSHQVTQMGQEVILRCVPISNHLYFYWYRQILGQKVEFLVSFYNNEISEKSEIFDDQFSVERPDGSNFTLKIRSTKLEDSAMYFCASSEGAPEAFFGQGTRLTVV.

The chain is built from TRBV4-1 and TRBJ1-6, with 7 bases matching TRBD1. Germline values: CDR1 MGHRA, CDR2 YSYEKL. The CDR3 loop spans 15 amino acids. Trimming cost V 0 bases and J 8 bases; bases outside gene matches: 4. The CDR3 protein is CASSQDYRGDSPLHF. CDR3 sequence (DNA): TGCGCCAGCAGCCAAGATTACAGGGGCGATTCACCCCTCCACTTT.

This clone was counted a single time. The chain uses TRBV6-5 and TRBJ2-7, with a tentative D call TRBD2 (6 bases). Trimming pared 4 bases from V and 1 base from J, leaving 14 bases between. This CDR3 is built from 15 residues. CDR1 and CDR2 (germline): MNHEY, SVGAGI. The CDR3 bases are TGTGCCAGCAGTTCCCGGACTATCCAATCCTACGAGCAGTACTTC. Protein product: CASSSRTIQSYEQYF.